The rows below give T cell receptor beta chains drawn from one sample of a study of blood T cells in healthy people across ages. Each CDR3 protein is one row after TCRdb ran MiXCR on the 5' RACE reads. The sample carries some 750,000 distinct CDR3 sequences, over 20% recorded once. Sample: blood. The receptor source for this set is a man aged 65-85 years in good health. CDR3s include the opening cysteine and the closing phenylalanine or tryptophan. The order of the fields is clone size, V gene, J gene, D gene, CDR3 DNA, CDR3 protein. The D gene is left open where the match is weak. Only part of the rows carry a size: once, few, many, or a class if the clone is expanded.

many	TRBV5-1	TRBJ1-3	.	TGCGCCAGCAGCTCCCCGAGTGGGGCAGACTCGCCCGGAAACACCATATATTTT	CASSSPSGADSPGNTIYF
few	TRBV11-2	TRBJ2-3	TRBD2	TGTGCCAGCAGTTTAGCGGGAGCTGCGGCAGATACGCAGTATTTT	CASSLAGAAADTQYF
.	TRBV5-1	TRBJ2-6	.	TGCGCCAGCAGCGATCGGACTCCCTCTGGGGCCAACGTCCTGACTTTC	CASSDRTPSGANVLTF
.	TRBV15	TRBJ2-5	.	TGTGCCACCAGCAGGGACGATTCTAGCGCCTGGGAGACCCAGTACTTC	CATSRDDSSAWETQYF
few	TRBV4-1	TRBJ1-2	.	TGCGCCAGCAGCCCAAGCCCAGCAGACAACTATGGCTACACCTTC	CASSPSPADNYGYTF
.	TRBV14	TRBJ2-1	.	TGTGCCAGCAGCCTGGAATACATGAATGAGCAGTTCTTC	CASSLEYMNEQFF
.	TRBV3-1	TRBJ2-7	TRBD1	TGTGCCAGCAGCCAAATGCCGGGACAGGGTTTCGAGCAGTACTTC	CASSQMPGQGFEQYF
many	TRBV20-1	TRBJ2-7	.	TGCAGTGCCCACGGGGGAGTCGTCTCCTACGAGCAGTACTTC	CSAHGGVVSYEQYF
.	TRBV12-3/TRBV12-4	TRBJ2-3	.	TGTGCCAGCAGTTCTCGGGGGAGGGGGGGGTCTACGCAGTATTTT	CASSSRGRGGSTQYF
.	TRBV19	TRBJ2-1	TRBD2	TGTGCCAGTAGTATCCAGCGGGAGGGCTATGAGCAGTTCTTC	CASSIQREGYEQFF
.	TRBV19	TRBJ2-1	TRBD1	TGTGCCAGTAGTATAGGACAGGGGAGGAGAAATGAGCAGTTCTTC	CASSIGQGRRNEQFF
.	TRBV4-2	TRBJ2-1	.	TGTGCCAGCAGCCCCCTCCTTGGGGCTAGCCAAGAGCAGTTCTTC	CASSPLLGASQEQFF
few	TRBV12-3/TRBV12-4	TRBJ1-6	TRBD1	TGTGCCAGCAGTCGTGGGACAGGGCGTATAGGTGGATCACCCCTCCACTTT	CASSRGTGRIGGSPLHF
.	TRBV10-3	TRBJ2-3	.	TGTGCCATCGGGGAGAGGCAGACAGATACGCAGTATTTT	CAIGERQTDTQYF
.	TRBV11-2	TRBJ1-6	.	TGTGCCAGCAGGGGCGAAGGGTCCAATTCACCCCTCCACTTT	CASRGEGSNSPLHF
few	TRBV7-7	TRBJ1-2	TRBD1	TGTGCCAGCAGCCCGGACAGGGGAACGGGTGGCTACACCTTC	CASSPDRGTGGYTF
many	TRBV20-1	TRBJ2-3	.	TGCAGTGCTGCCGCGGGCATCACAGATACGCAGTATTTT	CSAAAGITDTQYF
.	TRBV9	TRBJ2-1	.	TGTGCCAGCAGCGTAGAAGTGGGCCAGCCCTACAATGAGCAGTTCTTC	CASSVEVGQPYNEQFF
.	TRBV7-2	TRBJ2-5	.	TGTGCCAGCAGCCGCGGGGACCGTTCCGGAGAGACCCAGTACTTC	CASSRGDRSGETQYF
few	TRBV4-1	TRBJ2-3	.	TGCGCCAGCAGCCAAGGGACCACGTCAGATACGCAGTATTTT	CASSQGTTSDTQYF
few	TRBV20-1	TRBJ2-1	.	TGCAGTGCCCCAAGGACCAGCTACAATGAGCAGTTCTTC	CSAPRTSYNEQFF
.	TRBV12-3/TRBV12-4	TRBJ1-1	.	TGTGCCAGCAGCCATCCCCGGACTAACACTGAAGCTTTCTTT	CASSHPRTNTEAFF
.	TRBV28	TRBJ1-2	TRBD1	TGTGCCAGCAGTCGGGCGGGACAGGGCTCCTATGGCTACACCTTC	CASSRAGQGSYGYTF
.	TRBV7-3	TRBJ1-5	.	TGTGCCAGCAGCTTATTATCTGGGGGATCCCAGCATTTT	CASSLLSGGSQHF
.	TRBV5-1	TRBJ1-1	TRBD1	TGCGCCAGCAGCCCGGGACAGGGGGCGCCGAGTCCTGAAGCTTTCTTT	CASSPGQGAPSPEAFF
few	TRBV12-3/TRBV12-4	TRBJ1-3	TRBD1	TGTGCCAGCAACCCGACAGGGGCTGGAAACACCATATATTTT	CASNPTGAGNTIYF
.	TRBV5-1	TRBJ1-2	.	TGCGCCAGCAGCCGGACACCAAACGATGGCTACACCTTC	CASSRTPNDGYTF
.	TRBV12-3/TRBV12-4	TRBJ1-2	TRBD1	TGTGCCAGCAGCGACCGGGACAGATATGGCTACACCTTC	CASSDRDRYGYTF
few	TRBV19	TRBJ2-4	TRBD2	TGTGCCAGTAGTATCGGGGGGAACATTCAGTACTTC	CASSIGGNIQYF
many	TRBV6-1	TRBJ2-5	TRBD1	TGTGCCAGCATCGGATGGACAGGGGTCCCAAAAGGGGAGTACCAAGAGACCCAGTACTTC	CASIGWTGVPKGEYQETQYF
.	TRBV7-9	TRBJ2-5	TRBD1	TGTGCCAGCAGCTTATCAGGACAGGCCGGGACCCAGTACTTC	CASSLSGQAGTQYF
few	TRBV12-3/TRBV12-4	TRBJ1-2	.	TGTGCCAGCAGTTTAGGTGTTAGGCGTGGCTACACCTTC	CASSLGVRRGYTF
few	TRBV12-3/TRBV12-4	TRBJ2-7	TRBD1	TGTGCCAGCAGTCCGACAGGGCACTACGAGCAGTACTTC	CASSPTGHYEQYF
few	TRBV7-2	TRBJ2-3	.	TGTGCCAGCAGCTTAAACCCTCTAGCGTCTGGCACAGATACGCAGTATTTT	CASSLNPLASGTDTQYF
few	TRBV5-5	TRBJ1-3	TRBD1	TGTGCCAGCAGCTGGGGACAGGGAACAGGTGGAAACACCATATATTTT	CASSWGQGTGGNTIYF
.	TRBV29-1	TRBJ2-3	TRBD2	TGCAGCGTTGAGGGGACTAGCGGGAGAGAGACAGATACGCAGTATTTT	CSVEGTSGRETDTQYF
few	TRBV6-5	TRBJ1-1	.	TGTGCCAGCAAGAGATCTGTTCTAGGGCACACTGAAGCTTTCTTT	CASKRSVLGHTEAFF
few	TRBV5-1	TRBJ2-5	.	TGCGCCAGCAGATCTGGTGAGATCCAGTACTTC	CASRSGEIQYF
few	TRBV14	TRBJ1-4	.	TGTGCCAGCAGCCAAGGAGGGGCCTACAATGAGAAACTGTTTTTT	CASSQGGAYNEKLFF
.	TRBV12-3/TRBV12-4	TRBJ2-1	TRBD2	TGTGCCAGCAGTTTAGGGGGTGGGGCGGGGGGCTCCTACAATGAGCAGTTCTTC	CASSLGGGAGGSYNEQFF
few	TRBV2	TRBJ2-1	TRBD2	TGTGCCAGCAGCATAGCGGGACGGAACAATGAGCAGTTCTTC	CASSIAGRNNEQFF
many	TRBV5-1	TRBJ1-4	.	TGCGCCAGCAGCCGGGGACTAAATGAAAAACTGTTTTTT	CASSRGLNEKLFF
few	TRBV14	TRBJ1-2	.	TGTGCCAGCAGCCGAGGACGGCTTGGCTACACCTTC	CASSRGRLGYTF
many	TRBV7-2	TRBJ2-3	.	TGTGCCAGCAGCTTAGGCACGGGAGACACAGATACGCAGTATTTT	CASSLGTGDTDTQYF
.	TRBV7-2	TRBJ1-1	TRBD1	TGTGCCAGCAGCTTAGTAGGGACAGCCACTGAAGCTTTCTTT	CASSLVGTATEAFF
.	TRBV5-1	TRBJ1-4	.	TGCGCCAGCAGCTTGAATGAAGAACTGTTTTTT	CASSLNEELFF
few	TRBV12-3/TRBV12-4	TRBJ2-1	.	TGTGCCCGCAGTGCCTACAATGAGCAGTTCTTC	CARSAYNEQFF
.	TRBV12-3/TRBV12-4	TRBJ2-1	TRBD2	TGTGCCAGCAGTTTCATTCAACTAGCGGGGGTCGTGGGATACAATGAGCAGTTCTTC	CASSFIQLAGVVGYNEQFF
few	TRBV11-1	TRBJ1-2	.	TGTGCCAGCAGCTTACGTGCAGCCCGGGACGGATATGGCTACACCTTC	CASSLRAARDGYGYTF